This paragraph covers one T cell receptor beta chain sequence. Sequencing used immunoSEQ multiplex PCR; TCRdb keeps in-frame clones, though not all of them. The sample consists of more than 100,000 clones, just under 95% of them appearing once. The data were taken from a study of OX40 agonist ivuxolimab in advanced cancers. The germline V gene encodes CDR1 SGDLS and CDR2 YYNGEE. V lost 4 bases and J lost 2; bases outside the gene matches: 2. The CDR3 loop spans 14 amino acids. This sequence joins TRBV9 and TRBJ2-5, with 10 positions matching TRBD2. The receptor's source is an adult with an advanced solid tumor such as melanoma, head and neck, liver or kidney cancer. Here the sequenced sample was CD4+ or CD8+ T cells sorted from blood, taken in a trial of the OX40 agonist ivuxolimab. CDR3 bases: TGTGCCAGCAGCTCACTAGCGGGACAAGAGACCCAGTACTTC. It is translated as CASSSLAGQETQYF.